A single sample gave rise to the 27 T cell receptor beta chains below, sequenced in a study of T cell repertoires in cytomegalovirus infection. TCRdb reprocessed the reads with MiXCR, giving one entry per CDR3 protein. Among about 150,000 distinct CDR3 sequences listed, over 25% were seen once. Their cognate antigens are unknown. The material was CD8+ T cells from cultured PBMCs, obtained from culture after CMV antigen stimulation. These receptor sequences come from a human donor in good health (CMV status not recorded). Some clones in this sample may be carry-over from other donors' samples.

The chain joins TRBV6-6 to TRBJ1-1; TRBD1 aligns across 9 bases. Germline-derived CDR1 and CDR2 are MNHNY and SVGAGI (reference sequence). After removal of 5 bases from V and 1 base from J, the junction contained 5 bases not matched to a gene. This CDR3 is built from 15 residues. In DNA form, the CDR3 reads TGTGCCAGCAGTCCCGACAGGGGGTCGAACACTGAAGCTTTCTTT. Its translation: CASSPDRGSNTEAFF.

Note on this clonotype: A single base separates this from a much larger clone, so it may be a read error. The DNA of the CDR3 is TGTGCCAGCTCACTGAGCAGGGATAAGAACACTGAAGCTTTCTTT. Protein: CASSLSRDKNTEAFF. The chain recombines TRBV18 with TRBJ1-1, with D maybe TRBD1 (5 bases). The V gene lost 4 bases and the J gene lost 1 base, with 13 bases spanning the gap. Germline CDR1 and CDR2: KGHSH and LQKENI. The CDR3 consists of 15 residues. Using reference TRBV18 and TRBJ1-1 for the parts outside the CDR3, the full variable domain is NAGVMQNPRHLVRRRGQEARLRCSPMKGHSHVYWYRQLPEEGLKFMVYLQKENIIDESGMPKERFSAEFPKEGPSILRIQQVVRGDSAAYFCASSLSRDKNTEAFFGQGTRLTVV.

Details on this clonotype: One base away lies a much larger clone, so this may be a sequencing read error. The CDR3 DNA sequence: TGTGCCAGCAAGGGGGCCGTAGCCAAAAACATTCAGTACTTC. Amino acids: CASKGAVAKNIQYF. The chain uses TRBV12-3 or TRBV12-4 and TRBJ2-4; TRBD1 matches at 7 bases. CDR3 length: 14 residues. The V and J ends lost 7 bases and 0 bases, in that order; junction bases with no gene match: 3.

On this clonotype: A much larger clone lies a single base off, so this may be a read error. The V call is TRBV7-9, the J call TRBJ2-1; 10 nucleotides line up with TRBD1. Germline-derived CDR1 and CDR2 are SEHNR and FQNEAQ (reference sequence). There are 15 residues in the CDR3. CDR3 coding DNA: TGTGCCAGCAGCTCCGGACAGGGGGTCTACAATGAGCAGTGCTTC. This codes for CASSSGQGVYNEQCF.

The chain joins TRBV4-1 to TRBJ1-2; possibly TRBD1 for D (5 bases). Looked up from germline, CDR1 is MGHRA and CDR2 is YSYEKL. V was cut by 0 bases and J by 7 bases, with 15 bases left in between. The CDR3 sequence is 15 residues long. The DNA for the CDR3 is TGCGCCAGCAGCCAAGATGACGGAGCGAGGGGTGGCTACACCTTC. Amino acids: CASSQDDGARGGYTF.

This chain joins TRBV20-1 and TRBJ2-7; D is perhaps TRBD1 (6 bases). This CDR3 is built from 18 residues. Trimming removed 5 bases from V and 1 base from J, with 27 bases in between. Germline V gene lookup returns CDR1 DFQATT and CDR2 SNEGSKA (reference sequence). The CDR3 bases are TGCAGTGCTCCTCGACAGGTGATTGATTCTTTTCAATCCTACGAGCAGTACTTC. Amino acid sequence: CSAPRQVIDSFQSYEQYF.

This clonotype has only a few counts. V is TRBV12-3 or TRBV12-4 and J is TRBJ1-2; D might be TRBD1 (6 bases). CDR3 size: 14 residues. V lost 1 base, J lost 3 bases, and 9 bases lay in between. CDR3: CASSLVGQYYGYTF. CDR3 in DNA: TGTGCCAGCAGTTTAGTAGGACAGTACTATGGCTACACCTTC.

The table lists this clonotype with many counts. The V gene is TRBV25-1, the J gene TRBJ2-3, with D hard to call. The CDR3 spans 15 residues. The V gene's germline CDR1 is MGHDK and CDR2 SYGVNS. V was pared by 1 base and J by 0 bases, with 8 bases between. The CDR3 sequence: CASSESSTSTDTQYF. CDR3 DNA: TGTGCCAGCAGTGAATCGAGTACTAGCACAGATACGCAGTATTTT.

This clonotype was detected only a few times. In nucleotides, the CDR3 is TGTGCCAGCAGCTTGGGACAGGGTTACCACGAGCAGTACTTC. This codes for CASSLGQGYHEQYF. V gene TRBV5-6 combines with J gene TRBJ2-7; 7 bases match TRBD1. Germline trimming cut 0 bases from V and 5 bases from J; bases unmatched to any gene: 5. The V gene's germline CDR1 is SGHDT and CDR2 YYEEEE. CDR3 length: 14 amino acids.

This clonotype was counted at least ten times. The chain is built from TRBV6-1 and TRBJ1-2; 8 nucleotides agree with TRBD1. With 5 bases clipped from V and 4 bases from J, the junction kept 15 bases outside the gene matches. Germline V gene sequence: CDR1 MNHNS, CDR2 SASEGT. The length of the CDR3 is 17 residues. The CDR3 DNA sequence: TGTGCCAGCAGTACGGGGGACGACAGGGGTGGCTCCTATGGCTACACCTTC. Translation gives CASSTGDDRGGSYGYTF.

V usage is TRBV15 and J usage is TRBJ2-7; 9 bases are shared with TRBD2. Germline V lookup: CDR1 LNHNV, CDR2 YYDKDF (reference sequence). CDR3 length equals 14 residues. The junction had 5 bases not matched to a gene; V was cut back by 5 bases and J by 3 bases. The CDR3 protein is CATSFERGDYEQYF. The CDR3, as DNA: TGTGCCACCAGCTTTGAGCGGGGGGACTACGAGCAGTACTTC.

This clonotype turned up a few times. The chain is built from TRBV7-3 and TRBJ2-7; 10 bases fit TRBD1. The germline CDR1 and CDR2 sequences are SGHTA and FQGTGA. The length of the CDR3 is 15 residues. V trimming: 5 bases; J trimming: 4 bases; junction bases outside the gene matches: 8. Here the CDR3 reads CASSESGTGDYEQYF. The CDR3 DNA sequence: TGTGCCAGCAGCGAATCCGGGACAGGGGATTACGAGCAGTACTTC.

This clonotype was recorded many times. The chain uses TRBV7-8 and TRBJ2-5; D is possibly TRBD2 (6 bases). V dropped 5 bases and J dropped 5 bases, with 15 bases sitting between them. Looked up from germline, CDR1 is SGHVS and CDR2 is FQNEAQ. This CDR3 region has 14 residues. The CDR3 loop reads CASSRPGLWETQYF. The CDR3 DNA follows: TGTGCCAGCAGCCGACCGGGACTTTGGGAGACCCAGTACTTC.

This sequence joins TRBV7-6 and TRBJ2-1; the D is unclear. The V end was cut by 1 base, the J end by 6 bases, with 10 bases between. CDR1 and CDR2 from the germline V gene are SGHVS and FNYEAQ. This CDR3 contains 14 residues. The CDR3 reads CASSLVGVANEQFF. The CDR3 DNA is TGTGCCAGCAGCTTAGTAGGAGTAGCCAATGAGCAGTTCTTC.

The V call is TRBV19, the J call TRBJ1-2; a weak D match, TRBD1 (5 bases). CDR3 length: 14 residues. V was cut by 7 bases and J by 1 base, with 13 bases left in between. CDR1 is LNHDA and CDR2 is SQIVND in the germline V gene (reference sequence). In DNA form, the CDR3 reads TGTGCCAGTACCCACCCGGGGGGTAACTATGGCTACACCTTC. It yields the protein CASTHPGGNYGYTF.

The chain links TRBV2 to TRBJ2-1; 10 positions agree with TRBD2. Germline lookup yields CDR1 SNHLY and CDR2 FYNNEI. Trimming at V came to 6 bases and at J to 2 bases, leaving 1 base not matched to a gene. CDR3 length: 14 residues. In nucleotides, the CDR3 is TGTGCCAGCAGAGCGGGGGGGCCCTACAATGAGCAGTTCTTC. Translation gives CASRAGGPYNEQFF.

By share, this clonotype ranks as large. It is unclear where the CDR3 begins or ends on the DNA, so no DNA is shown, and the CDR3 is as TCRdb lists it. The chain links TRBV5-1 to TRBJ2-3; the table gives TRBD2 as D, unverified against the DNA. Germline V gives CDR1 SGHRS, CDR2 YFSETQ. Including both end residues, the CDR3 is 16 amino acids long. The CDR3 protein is CASSLSAEEAQIRSIF.

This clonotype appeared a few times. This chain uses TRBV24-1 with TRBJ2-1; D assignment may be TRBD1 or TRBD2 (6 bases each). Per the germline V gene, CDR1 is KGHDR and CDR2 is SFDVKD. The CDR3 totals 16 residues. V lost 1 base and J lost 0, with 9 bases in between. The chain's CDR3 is CATSDLGGPSYNEQFF. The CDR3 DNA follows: TGTGCCACCAGTGATTTAGGGGGGCCCTCCTACAATGAGCAGTTCTTC.

The CDR3 is CASSLYGTGGINEQFF. In DNA form, the CDR3 reads TGTGCCAGCAGCTTATACGGGACAGGGGGTATCAATGAGCAGTTCTTC. The gene calls are TRBV7-2 and TRBJ2-1; 11 positions match TRBD1. Germline V lookup: CDR1 SGHTA, CDR2 FQGNSA. The V gene end was trimmed by 2 bases and the J gene end by 6 bases; junction bases not matched to a gene: 6. The CDR3 is 16 amino acids.

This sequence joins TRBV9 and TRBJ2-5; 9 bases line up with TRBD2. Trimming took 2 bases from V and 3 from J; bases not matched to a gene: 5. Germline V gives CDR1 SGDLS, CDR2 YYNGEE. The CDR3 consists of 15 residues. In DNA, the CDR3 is TGTGCCAGCAGCGTTGTGGCTAGCGGGGAAGAGACCCAGTACTTC. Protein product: CASSVVASGEETQYF.

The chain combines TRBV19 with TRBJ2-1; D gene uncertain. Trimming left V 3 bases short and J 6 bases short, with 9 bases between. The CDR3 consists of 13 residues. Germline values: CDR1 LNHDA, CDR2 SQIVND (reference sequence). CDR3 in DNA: TGTGCCAGTAGTATCCTTGAGGTCAATGAGCAGTTCTTC. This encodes CASSILEVNEQFF.

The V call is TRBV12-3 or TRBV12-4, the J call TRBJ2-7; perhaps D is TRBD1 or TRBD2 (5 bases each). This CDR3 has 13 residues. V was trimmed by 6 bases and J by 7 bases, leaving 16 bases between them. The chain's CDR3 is CASSPKGRGEQYF. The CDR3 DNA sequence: TGTGCCAGCAGCCCTAAGGGACGAGGGGAGCAGTACTTC.

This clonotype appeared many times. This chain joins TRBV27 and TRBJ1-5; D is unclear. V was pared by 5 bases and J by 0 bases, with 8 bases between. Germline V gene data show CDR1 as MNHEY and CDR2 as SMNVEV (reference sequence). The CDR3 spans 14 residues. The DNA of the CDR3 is TGTGCCAGCAGTCTGTCTAATAGCAATCAGCCCCAGCATTTT. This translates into CASSLSNSNQPQHF.

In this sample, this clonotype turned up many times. Here the CDR3 reads CASSPGTMDYGYTF. The CDR3 nucleotides read TGTGCCAGCAGCCCGGGGACTATGGACTATGGCTACACCTTC. The rearrangement uses TRBV7-9 and TRBJ1-2; tentative D call: TRBD1 (5 bases). The length of the CDR3 is 14 residues. V was shortened by 5 bases and J by 3 bases, with 13 bases between the two germline ends. Germline CDR1 is SEHNR and CDR2 is FQNEAQ (reference sequence).

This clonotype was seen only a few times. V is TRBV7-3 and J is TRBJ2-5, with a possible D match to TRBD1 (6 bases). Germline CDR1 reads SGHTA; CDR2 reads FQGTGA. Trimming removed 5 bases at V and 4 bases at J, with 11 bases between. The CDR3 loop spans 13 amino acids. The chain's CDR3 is CASSPGTLETQYF. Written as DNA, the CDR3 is TGTGCCAGCAGCCCCGGGACATTAGAGACCCAGTACTTC.

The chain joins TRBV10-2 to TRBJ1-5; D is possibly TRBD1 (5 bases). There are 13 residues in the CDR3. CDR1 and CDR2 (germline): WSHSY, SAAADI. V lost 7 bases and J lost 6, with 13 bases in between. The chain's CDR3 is CASTRGVRQPQHF. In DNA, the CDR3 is TGCGCCAGCACCCGGGGGGTTCGTCAGCCCCAGCATTTT.

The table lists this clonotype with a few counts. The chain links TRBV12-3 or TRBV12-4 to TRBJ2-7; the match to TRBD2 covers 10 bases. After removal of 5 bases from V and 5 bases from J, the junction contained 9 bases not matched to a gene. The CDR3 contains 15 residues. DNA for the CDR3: TGTGCCAGCAGTCCTTCCGGGACTAGCGTCGACGAGCAGTACTTC. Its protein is CASSPSGTSVDEQYF.